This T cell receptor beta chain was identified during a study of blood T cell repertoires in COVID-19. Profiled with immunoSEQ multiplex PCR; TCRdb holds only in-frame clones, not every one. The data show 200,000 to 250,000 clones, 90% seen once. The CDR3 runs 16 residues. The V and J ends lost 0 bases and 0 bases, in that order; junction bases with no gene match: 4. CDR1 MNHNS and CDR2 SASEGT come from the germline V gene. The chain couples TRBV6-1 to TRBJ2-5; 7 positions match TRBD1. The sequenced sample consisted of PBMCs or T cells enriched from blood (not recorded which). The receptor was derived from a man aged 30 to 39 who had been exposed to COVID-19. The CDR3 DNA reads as TGTGCCAGCAGTGAAGCTAGGGGGCTTTACCAAGAGACCCAGTACTTC. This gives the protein CASSEARGLYQETQYF.